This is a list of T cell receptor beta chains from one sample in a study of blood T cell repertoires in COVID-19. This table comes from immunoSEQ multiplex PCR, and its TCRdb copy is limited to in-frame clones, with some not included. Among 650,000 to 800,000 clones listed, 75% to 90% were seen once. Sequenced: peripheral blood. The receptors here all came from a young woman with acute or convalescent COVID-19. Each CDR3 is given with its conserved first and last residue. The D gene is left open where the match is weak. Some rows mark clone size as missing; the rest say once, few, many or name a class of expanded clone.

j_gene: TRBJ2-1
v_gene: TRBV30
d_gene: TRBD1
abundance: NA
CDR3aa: CAWSRRGQGARHPLGNEQFF
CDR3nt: TGTGCCTGGAGTCGCCGGGGACAGGGGGCAAGGCACCCATTGGGAAATGAGCAGTTCTTC

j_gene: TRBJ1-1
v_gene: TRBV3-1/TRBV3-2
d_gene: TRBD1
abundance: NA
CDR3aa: CASSPRTGGEAFF
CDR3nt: TGTGCCAGCAGCCCCCGGACAGGGGGTGAAGCTTTCTTT

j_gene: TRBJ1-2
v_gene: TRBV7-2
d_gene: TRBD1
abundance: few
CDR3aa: CASSLAGTGGTYGYTF
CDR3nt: TGTGCCAGCAGCTTAGCGGGGACAGGGGGGACCTATGGCTACACCTTC

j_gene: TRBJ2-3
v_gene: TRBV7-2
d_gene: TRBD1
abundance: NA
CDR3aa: CASSFRTGRTDTQYF
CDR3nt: TGTGCCAGCAGCTTTCGGACAGGGCGGACAGATACGCAGTATTTT

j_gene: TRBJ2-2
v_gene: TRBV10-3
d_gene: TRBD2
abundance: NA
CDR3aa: CAILGLAIESNTGELFF
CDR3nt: TGTGCCATCTTGGGACTAGCGATAGAAAGTAACACCGGGGAGCTGTTTTTT

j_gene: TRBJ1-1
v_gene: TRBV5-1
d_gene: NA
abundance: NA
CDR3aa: CASSLIGGRGNTEAFF
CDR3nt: TGCGCCAGCAGCTTGATCGGGGGGCGCGGGAACACTGAAGCTTTCTTT

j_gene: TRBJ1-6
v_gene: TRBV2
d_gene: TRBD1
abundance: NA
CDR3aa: CASSVDRGSSPLHF
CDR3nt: TGTGCCAGCAGTGTTGACAGGGGATCCTCACCCCTCCACTTT

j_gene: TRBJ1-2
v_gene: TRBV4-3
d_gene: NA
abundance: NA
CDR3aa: CASSQVELQGRYYGYTF
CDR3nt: TGCGCCAGCAGCCAAGTAGAGCTCCAGGGTCGCTACTATGGCTACACCTTC

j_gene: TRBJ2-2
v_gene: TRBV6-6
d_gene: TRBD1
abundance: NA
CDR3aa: CASSYKGQGFGELFF
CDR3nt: TGTGCCAGCAGTTACAAAGGACAGGGTTTCGGGGAGCTGTTTTTT

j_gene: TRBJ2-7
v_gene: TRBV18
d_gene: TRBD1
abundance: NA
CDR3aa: CASSPGQAGILEQYF
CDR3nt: TGTGCCAGCTCACCAGGACAGGCTGGAATCCTCGAGCAGTACTTC

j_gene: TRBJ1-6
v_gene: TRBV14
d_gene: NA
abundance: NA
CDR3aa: CASSQAPTENSPLHF
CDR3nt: TGTGCCAGCAGCCAAGCTCCCACCGAGAATTCACCCCTCCACTTT

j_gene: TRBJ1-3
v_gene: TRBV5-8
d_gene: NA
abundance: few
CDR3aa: CASSLGQFSGNTIYF
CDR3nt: TGTGCCAGCAGCTTGGGACAGTTCTCTGGAAACACCATATATTTT

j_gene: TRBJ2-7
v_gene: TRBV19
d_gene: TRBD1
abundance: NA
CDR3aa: CASSINLQGSYEQYF
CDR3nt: TGTGCCAGTAGTATTAACCTACAGGGGAGCTACGAGCAGTACTTC

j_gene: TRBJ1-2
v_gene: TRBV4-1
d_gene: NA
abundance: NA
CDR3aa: CASSAGMDKSYGYTF
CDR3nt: TGCGCCAGCAGCGCGGGGATGGACAAGTCCTATGGCTACACCTTC

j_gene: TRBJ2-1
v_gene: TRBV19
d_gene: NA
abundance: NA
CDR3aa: CASSIEMRQGSYEQFF
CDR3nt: TGTGCCAGTAGTATAGAGATGAGGCAGGGGAGCTATGAGCAGTTCTTC

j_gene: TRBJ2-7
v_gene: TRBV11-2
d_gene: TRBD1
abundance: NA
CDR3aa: CASSQQTGGVLEQYF
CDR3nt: TGTGCCAGCAGCCAACAGACAGGGGGGGTTCTCGAGCAGTACTTC

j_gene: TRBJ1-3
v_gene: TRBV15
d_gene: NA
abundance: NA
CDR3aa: CATSRGGVREGNTIYF
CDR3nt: TGTGCCACCAGCAGAGGGGGGGTGAGGGAAGGAAACACCATATATTTT

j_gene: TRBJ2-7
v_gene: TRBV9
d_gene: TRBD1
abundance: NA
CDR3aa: CASSDPDRDEQYF
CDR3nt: TGTGCCAGCAGCGACCCTGACAGGGACGAGCAGTACTTC

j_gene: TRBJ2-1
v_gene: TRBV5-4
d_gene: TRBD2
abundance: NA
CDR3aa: CASSLGSGGSYNEQFF
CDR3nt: TGTGCCAGCAGCCTAGGGAGCGGGGGGTCCTACAATGAGCAGTTCTTC

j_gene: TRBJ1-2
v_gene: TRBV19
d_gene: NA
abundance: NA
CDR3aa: CASTSYGGLLTYGYTF
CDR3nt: TGTGCCAGTACATCATATGGGGGACTTCTAACTTATGGCTACACCTTC

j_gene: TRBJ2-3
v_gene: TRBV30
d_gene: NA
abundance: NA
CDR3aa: CAWSGVAGTDTQYF
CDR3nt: TGTGCCTGGAGTGGGGTCGCGGGCACAGATACGCAGTATTTT

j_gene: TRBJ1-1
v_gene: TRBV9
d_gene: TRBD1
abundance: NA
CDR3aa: CASRATGGTEAFF
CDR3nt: TGTGCCAGCAGAGCGACAGGGGGCACTGAAGCTTTCTTT

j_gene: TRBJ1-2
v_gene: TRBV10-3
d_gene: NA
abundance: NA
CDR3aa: CAISESPRGGYGYTF
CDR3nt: TGTGCCATCAGTGAGTCACCCCGGGGGGGATATGGCTACACCTTC

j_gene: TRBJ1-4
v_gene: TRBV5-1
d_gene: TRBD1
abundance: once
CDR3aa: CASSIQGRATNEKLFF
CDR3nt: TGCGCCAGCAGTATACAGGGGCGTGCAACTAATGAAAAACTGTTTTTT

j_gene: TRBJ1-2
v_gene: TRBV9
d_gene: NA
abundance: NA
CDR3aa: CASSVVEGSYGYTF
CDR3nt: TGTGCCAGCAGCGTAGTCGAGGGCAGCTATGGCTACACCTTC

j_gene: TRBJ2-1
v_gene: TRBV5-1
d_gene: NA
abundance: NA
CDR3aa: CASSLVIPLPYEQFF
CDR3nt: TGCGCCAGCAGCTTGGTCATTCCTCTACCCTATGAGCAGTTCTTC

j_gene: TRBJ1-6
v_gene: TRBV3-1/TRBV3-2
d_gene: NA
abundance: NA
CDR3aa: CASSQAGVGGVSPLHF
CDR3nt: TGTGCCAGCAGCCAAGCAGGGGTTGGGGGTGTTTCACCCCTCCACTTT

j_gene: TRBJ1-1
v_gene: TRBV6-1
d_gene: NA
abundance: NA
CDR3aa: CASSEAAANTEAFF
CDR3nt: TGTGCCAGCAGTGAAGCGGCGGCGAACACTGAAGCTTTCTTT

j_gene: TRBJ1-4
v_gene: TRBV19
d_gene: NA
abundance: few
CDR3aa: CASSIGQVHEKLFF
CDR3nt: TGTGCCAGTAGTATAGGACAAGTACATGAAAAACTGTTTTTT

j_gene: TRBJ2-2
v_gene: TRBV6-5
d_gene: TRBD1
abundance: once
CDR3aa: CASNTGQDTGELFF
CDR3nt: TGTGCCAGCAACACGGGACAGGACACCGGGGAGCTGTTTTTT

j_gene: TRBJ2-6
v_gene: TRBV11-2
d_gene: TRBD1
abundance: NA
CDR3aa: CASSLELQGAVGANVLTF
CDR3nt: TGTGCCAGCAGCTTAGAGCTTCAGGGGGCAGTTGGGGCCAACGTCCTGACTTTC

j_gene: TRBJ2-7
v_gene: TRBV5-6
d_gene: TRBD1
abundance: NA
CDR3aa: CASSLFSETGIEQYF
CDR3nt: TGTGCCAGCAGCTTGTTTTCCGAGACAGGGATAGAGCAGTACTTC

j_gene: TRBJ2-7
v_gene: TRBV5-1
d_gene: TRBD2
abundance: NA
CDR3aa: CASRTLAGGSYEQYF
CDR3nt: TGCGCCAGCAGAACCCTAGCGGGGGGCTCCTACGAGCAGTACTTC

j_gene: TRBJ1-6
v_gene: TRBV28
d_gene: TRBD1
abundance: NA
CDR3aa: CASSGGDRNNSPLHF
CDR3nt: TGTGCCAGCAGCGGTGGGGACAGAAATAATTCACCCCTCCACTTT

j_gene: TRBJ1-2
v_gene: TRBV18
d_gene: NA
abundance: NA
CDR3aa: CASSPAANYGYTF
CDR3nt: TGTGCCAGCTCACCAGCGGCTAACTATGGCTACACCTTC

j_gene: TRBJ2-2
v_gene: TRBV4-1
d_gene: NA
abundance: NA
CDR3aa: CATVDSTGELFF
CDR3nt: TGCGCCACCGTTGACAGCACCGGGGAGCTGTTTTTT

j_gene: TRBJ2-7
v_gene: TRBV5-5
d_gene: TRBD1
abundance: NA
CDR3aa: CASSSGTDYEQYF
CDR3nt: TGTGCCAGCAGCTCCGGGACAGACTACGAGCAGTACTTC

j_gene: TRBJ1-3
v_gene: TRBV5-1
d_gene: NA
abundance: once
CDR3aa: CASSLVGRGNTIYF
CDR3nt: TGCGCCAGCAGCTTGGTGGGGCGGGGAAACACCATATATTTT

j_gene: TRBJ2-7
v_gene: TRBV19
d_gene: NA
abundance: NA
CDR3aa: CASSKVGLQSYEQYF
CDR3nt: TGTGCCAGTAGTAAAGTCGGACTGCAGTCCTACGAGCAGTACTTC

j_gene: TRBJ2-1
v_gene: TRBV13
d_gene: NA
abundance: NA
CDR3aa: CASSLPGPNEQFF
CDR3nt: TGTGCCAGCAGCCTCCCAGGGCCCAATGAGCAGTTCTTC

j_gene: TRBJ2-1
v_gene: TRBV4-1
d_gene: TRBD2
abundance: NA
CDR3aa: CASSTGTSGNEQFF
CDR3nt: TGCGCCAGCAGCACCGGGACTAGCGGAAATGAGCAGTTCTTC

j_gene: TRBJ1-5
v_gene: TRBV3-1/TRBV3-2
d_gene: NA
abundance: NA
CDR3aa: CASSQDGRGGYSNQPQHF
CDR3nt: TGTGCCAGCAGCCAAGACGGCAGGGGTGGGTATAGCAATCAGCCCCAGCATTTT

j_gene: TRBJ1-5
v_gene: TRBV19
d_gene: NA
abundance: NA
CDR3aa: CASSRGQPQHF
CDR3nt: TGTGCCAGTAGTCGGGGTCAGCCCCAGCATTTT

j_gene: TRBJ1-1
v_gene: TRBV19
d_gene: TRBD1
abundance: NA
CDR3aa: CASRPGGNPEAFF
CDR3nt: TGTGCCAGTAGGCCAGGGGGGAACCCTGAAGCTTTCTTT

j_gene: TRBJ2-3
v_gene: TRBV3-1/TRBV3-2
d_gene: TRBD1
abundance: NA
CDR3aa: CASSQVGADRVTDTQYF
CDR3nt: TGTGCCAGCAGCCAAGTTGGCGCGGACAGGGTTACAGATACGCAGTATTTT

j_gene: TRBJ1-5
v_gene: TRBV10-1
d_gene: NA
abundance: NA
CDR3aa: CASSEFGGPNQPQHF
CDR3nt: TGCGCCAGCAGTGAGTTTGGTGGCCCGAATCAGCCCCAGCATTTT

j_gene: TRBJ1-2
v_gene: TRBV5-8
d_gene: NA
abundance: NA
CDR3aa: CASSLGTPGGNYGYTF
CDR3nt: TGTGCCAGCAGCTTGGGGACCCCCGGGGGTAACTATGGCTACACCTTC

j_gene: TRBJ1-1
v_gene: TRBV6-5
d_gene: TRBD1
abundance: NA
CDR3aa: CASRTGQTMNTEAFF
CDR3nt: TGTGCCAGCAGGACGGGACAGACCATGAACACTGAAGCTTTCTTT

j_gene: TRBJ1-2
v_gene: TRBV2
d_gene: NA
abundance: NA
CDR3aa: CASSISSYGYTF
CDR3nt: TGTGCCAGCAGTATCTCGTCCTATGGCTACACCTTC

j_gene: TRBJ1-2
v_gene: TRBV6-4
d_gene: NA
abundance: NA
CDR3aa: CASSPSVGNYGYTF
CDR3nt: TGTGCCAGCAGTCCCTCAGTCGGGAACTATGGCTACACCTTC

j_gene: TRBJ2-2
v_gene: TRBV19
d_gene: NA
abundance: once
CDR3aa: CASSIDQWSVSPRGTGELFF
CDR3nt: TGTGCCAGTAGTATAGATCAATGGTCTGTATCGCCGCGAGGAACCGGGGAGCTGTTTTTT

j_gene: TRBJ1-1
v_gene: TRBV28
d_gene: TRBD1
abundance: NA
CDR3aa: CASSRTGLNTEAFF
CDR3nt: TGTGCCAGCAGCCGGACAGGGCTGAACACTGAAGCTTTCTTT

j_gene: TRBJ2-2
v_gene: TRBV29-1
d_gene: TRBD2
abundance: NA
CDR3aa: CSVAGGTGELFF
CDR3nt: TGCAGCGTTGCGGGGGGCACCGGGGAGCTGTTTTTT

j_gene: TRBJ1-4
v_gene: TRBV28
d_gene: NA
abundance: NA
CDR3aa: CASSLILMAEKLFF
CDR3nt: TGTGCCAGCAGTCTCATCCTGATGGCTGAAAAACTGTTTTTT

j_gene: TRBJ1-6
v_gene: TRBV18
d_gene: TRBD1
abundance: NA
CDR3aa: CATGDSNSPLHF
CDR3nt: TGTGCCACCGGGGACAGCAATTCACCCCTCCACTTT

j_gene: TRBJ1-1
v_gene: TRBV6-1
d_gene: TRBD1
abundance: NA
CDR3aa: CASSDTGQPNTEAFF
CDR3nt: TGTGCCAGCAGTGATACGGGACAGCCTAACACTGAAGCTTTCTTT

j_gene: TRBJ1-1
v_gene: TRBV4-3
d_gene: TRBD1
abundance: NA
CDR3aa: CASSQSVPGQGAEAFF
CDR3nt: TGCGCCAGCAGCCAATCTGTCCCGGGACAGGGAGCTGAAGCTTTCTTT